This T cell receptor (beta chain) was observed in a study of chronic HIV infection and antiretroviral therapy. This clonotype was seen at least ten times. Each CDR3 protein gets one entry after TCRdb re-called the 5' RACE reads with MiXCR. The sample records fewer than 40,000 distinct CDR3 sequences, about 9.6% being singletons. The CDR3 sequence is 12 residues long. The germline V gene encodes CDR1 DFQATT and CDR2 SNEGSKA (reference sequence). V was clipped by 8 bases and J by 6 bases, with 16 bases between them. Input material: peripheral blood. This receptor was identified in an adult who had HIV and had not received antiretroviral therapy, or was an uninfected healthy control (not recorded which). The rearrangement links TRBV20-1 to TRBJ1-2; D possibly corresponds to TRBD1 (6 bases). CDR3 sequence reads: CSPHGTTHGYTF. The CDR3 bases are TGCAGTCCCCATGGGACAACTCATGGCTACACCTTC.